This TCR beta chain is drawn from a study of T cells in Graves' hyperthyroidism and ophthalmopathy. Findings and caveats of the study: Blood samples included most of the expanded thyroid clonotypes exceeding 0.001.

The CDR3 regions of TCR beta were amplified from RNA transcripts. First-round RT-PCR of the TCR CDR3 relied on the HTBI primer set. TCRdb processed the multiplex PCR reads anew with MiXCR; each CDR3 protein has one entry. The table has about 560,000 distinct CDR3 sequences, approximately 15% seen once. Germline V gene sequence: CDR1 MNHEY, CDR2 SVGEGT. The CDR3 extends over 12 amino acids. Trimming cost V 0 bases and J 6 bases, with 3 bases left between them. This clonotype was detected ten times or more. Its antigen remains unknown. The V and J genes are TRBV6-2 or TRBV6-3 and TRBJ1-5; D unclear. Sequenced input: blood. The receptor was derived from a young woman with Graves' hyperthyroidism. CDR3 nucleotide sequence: TGTGCCAGCAGTTACTCACCTCAGCCCCAGCATTTT. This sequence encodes CASSYSPQPQHF.